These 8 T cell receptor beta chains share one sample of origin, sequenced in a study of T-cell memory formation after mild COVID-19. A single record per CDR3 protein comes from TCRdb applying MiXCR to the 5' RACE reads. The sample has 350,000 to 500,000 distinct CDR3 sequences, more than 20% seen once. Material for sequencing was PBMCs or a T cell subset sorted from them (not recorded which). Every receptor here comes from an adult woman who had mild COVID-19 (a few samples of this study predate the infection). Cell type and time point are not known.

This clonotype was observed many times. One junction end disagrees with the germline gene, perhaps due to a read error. CDR3 region: CASSPLDRDLNIQYF. The DNA of the CDR3 is TGTGCTAGCAGCCCACTAGACAGGGATTTGAACATTCAGTACTTC. The J gene is TRBJ2-4, the V gene TRBV7-7, with 7 positions matching TRBD1. Germline assignment: CDR1 SSHAT and CDR2 FNYEAQ (reference sequence). The CDR3 loop spans 15 amino acids.

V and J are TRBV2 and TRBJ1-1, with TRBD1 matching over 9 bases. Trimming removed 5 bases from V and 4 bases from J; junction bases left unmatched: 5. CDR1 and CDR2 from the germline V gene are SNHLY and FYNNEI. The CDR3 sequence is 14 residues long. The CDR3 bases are TGTGCCAGCAGTATACAGGGGGCCCCCACTGAAGCTTTCTTT. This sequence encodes CASSIQGAPTEAFF.

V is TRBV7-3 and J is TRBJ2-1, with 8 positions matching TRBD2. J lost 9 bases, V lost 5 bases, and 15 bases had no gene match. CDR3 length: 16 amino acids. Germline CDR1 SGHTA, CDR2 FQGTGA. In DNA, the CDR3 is TGTGCCAGCAGCCCCAGGGGCGGGAGGAACTTCGGTGAGCAGTTCTTC. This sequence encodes CASSPRGGRNFGEQFF. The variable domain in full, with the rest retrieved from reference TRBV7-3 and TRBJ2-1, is GAGVSQTPSNKVTEKGKYVELRCDPISGHTALYWYRQSLGQGPEFLIYFQGTGAADDSGLPNDRFFAVRPEGSVSTLKIQRTERGDSAVYLCASSPRGGRNFGEQFFGPGTRLTVL.

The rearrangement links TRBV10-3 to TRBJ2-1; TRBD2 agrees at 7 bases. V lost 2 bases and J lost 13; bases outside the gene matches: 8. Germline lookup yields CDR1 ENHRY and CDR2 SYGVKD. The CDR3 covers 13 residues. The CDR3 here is CAISEGPRLAQFF. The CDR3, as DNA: TGTGCCATCAGTGAGGGTCCTCGACTAGCCCAGTTCTTC.

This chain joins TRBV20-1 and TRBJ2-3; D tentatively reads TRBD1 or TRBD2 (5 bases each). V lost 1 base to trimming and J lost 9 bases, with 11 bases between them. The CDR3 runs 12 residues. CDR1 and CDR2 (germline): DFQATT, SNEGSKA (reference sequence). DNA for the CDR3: TGCAGTGCTAGAGGGGACGGTCCGACGCAGTATTTT. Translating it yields CSARGDGPTQYF.

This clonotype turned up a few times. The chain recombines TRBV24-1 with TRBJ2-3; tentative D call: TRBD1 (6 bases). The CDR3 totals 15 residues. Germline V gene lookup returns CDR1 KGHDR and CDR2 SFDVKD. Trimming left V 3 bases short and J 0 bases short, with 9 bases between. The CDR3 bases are TGTGCCACCAGTGATCCCGGGACAAGCACAGATACGCAGTATTTT. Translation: CATSDPGTSTDTQYF.

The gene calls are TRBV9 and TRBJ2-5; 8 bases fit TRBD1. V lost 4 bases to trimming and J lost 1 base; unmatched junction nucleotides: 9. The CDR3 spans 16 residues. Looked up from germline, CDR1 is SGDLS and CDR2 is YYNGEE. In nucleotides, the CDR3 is TGTGCCAGCAGCAGGGTGGCAGGGGGCCTCCAAGAGACCCAGTACTTC. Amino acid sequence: CASSRVAGGLQETQYF.

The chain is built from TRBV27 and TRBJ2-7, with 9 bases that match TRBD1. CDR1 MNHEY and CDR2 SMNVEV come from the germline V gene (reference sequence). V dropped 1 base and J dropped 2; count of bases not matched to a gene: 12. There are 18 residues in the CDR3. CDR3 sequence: CASSLLNQGTGIPYEQYF. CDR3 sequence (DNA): TGTGCCAGCAGTTTATTGAATCAAGGGACAGGGATACCCTACGAGCAGTACTTC.